This T cell receptor beta chain was identified during a study of shared clonotypes between healthy human individuals. Study-wide findings and caveats: Collection of samples was limited to blood; tissue repertoires likely differ. Generally, naive subsets (rather than memory subsets) showed larger estimated richness.

As for this clone: The antigen is unknown.

In germline, CDR1 is MRHNA, CDR2 SNTAGT. This CDR3 contains 16 residues. The V and J ends lost 4 bases and 8 bases, in that order; junction bases with no gene match: 12. It was at deep level that the assay was run. As processed by the authors: With immunoSEQ giving junction-only sequences and no quality scores, filtering differed. Measured with immunoSEQ multiplex PCR; TCRdb has only the in-frame clones, and not every one. V and J calls and clone size are given by that table; D and trimming were obtained from the DNA. The sample yields 2 million to 3 million clones, roughly 93% seen once. Specimen: naive CD4+ T cells from PBMCs. Specified subset: CD45RA+ positively selected. The V call is TRBV6-4, the J call TRBJ2-1, with 9 bases fitting TRBD2. This receptor was obtained from a man aged 18 to 30 in good health. Some clones in this sample may be carry-over from other donors' samples. In DNA form, the CDR3 reads TGTGCCAGCAGTGCTCTAGCGGGATTACAAGTCGATGAGCAGTTCTTC. Its protein is CASSALAGLQVDEQFF.